These 24 T cell receptor beta chains were all obtained from the same sample, sequenced in a study of T cells in Graves' hyperthyroidism and ophthalmopathy. Using RNA transcripts as the source, TCR beta CDR3 regions were amplified. The HTBI primer set served for first-round RT-PCR of the TCR CDR3. MiXCR, run by TCRdb on the multiplex PCR reads, gives a single entry per CDR3 protein. The sample has fewer than 350,000 distinct CDR3 sequences, approximately 12% seen once. The sequenced sample was blood. The receptors shown here come from a woman aged 25-40 years with Graves' hyperthyroidism that later progressed to Graves' ophthalmopathy.

This clonotype was found many times. J is TRBJ2-5 and V is TRBV27, with TRBD2 matching 9 bases. With 10 bases clipped from V and 5 bases from J, the junction kept 14 bases outside the gene matches. CDR1 MNHEY and CDR2 SMNVEV come from the germline V gene (reference sequence). CDR3 length: 15 residues. CDR3 coding DNA: TGTGCCACCGGAGGGTTAGCGGGAGTGGTGGAGACCCAGTACTTC. This codes for CATGGLAGVVETQYF.

This clonotype turned up a few times. This CDR3 reads CASSNLRHRQYF. The DNA of the CDR3 is TGTGCCAGCAGCAATCTGCGACATCGGCAGTACTTC. The V and J genes are TRBV14 and TRBJ2-7; no definite D call. Germline-derived CDR1 and CDR2 are SGHDN and FVKESK. V lost 5 bases and J lost 9, with 14 bases in between. The CDR3 runs 12 residues.

This clonotype was detected ten times or more. The chain couples TRBV11-1 to TRBJ2-4; perhaps TRBD2 as D (6 bases). This CDR3 contains 15 residues. Germline CDR1 and CDR2: SGHAT and FQDESV (reference sequence). Trimming removed 3 bases at V and 8 bases at J, with 17 bases between. The CDR3 DNA reads TGTGCCAGCAGCTTGGGGACCGGCGGGGTGGACATTCAGTACTTC. This codes for CASSLGTGGVDIQYF.

The J gene is TRBJ2-7, the V gene TRBV10-3; 7 bases are a match to TRBD1. The J segment lost 2 bases and the V segment lost 6 bases, leaving 4 bases of the junction unmatched. Germline V gene lookup returns CDR1 ENHRY and CDR2 SYGVKD. The CDR3 is 13 residues long. CDR3 DNA: TGTGCCATCAGCAGACAGGGACCCTACGAGCAGTACTTC. Its protein is CAISRQGPYEQYF.

The genes are TRBV4-2 and TRBJ2-7; TRBD1 or TRBD2 may be the D gene (6 bases each). There are 14 residues in the CDR3. Trimming stripped 2 bases from V and 2 bases from J, with 10 bases between. Germline loops: CDR1 LGHNA, CDR2 YNFKEQ. In DNA, the CDR3 is TGTGCCAGCAGCCAAATGCGGGACACCTACGAGCAGTACTTC. Protein sequence: CASSQMRDTYEQYF.

This clonotype showed up many times. This sequence joins TRBV2 and TRBJ1-4, with D tentatively TRBD1 (6 bases). Germline V gives CDR1 SNHLY, CDR2 FYNNEI. Trimming cost V 2 bases and J 6 bases, with 19 bases left between them. The CDR3 has 17 residues. CDR3: CASSEQGGGEGDEKLFF. The CDR3 nucleotides are TGTGCCAGCAGTGAACAGGGAGGGGGGGAAGGGGATGAAAAACTGTTTTTT.

At least ten counts were recorded for this clonotype. The chain is built from TRBV24-1 and TRBJ2-1; D is unresolved. Germline V gene data show CDR1 as KGHDR and CDR2 as SFDVKD. CDR3 length: 11 amino acids. Trimming removed 9 bases from V and 6 bases from J, with 8 bases in between. The CDR3 region has the DNA TGTGCCACCCGCGCAGGCAATGAGCAGTTCTTC. Amino acid sequence: CATRAGNEQFF.

Comment on this clonotype: Possible read error: a much larger clone is one base away. V gene TRBV7-9 combines with J gene TRBJ2-1, with 12 bases fitting TRBD2. The CDR3 has 16 residues. CDR1 is SEHNR, CDR2 FQNEAQ, per germline (reference sequence). The CDR3 spells CASSLGQLAGGNEQLF. The CDR3 region has the DNA TGTGCCAGCAGCTTAGGCCAACTAGCGGGAGGCAATGAGCAGCTCTTC.

This clonotype was observed many times. The chain is built from TRBV11-2 and TRBJ2-1; the match to TRBD1 covers 10 bases. The junction had 12 bases not matched to a gene; V was cut back by 3 bases and J by 7 bases. The CDR3 consists of 17 residues. Germline V lookup: CDR1 SGHAT, CDR2 FQNNGV. The chain's CDR3 is CASSFDRGLITTNEQFF. The CDR3 DNA is TGTGCCAGCAGCTTTGACAGGGGGCTAATTACCACGAATGAGCAGTTCTTC.

In its sample, this clonotype was seen a few times. CDR3: CASSLSATGPGETQYF. CDR3 in DNA: TGTGCCAGCAGCTTATCCGCGACAGGGCCAGGGGAGACCCAGTACTTC. V and J are TRBV7-9 and TRBJ2-5; 7 bases are shared with TRBD1. Germline trimming cut 2 bases from V and 5 bases from J; bases unmatched to any gene: 11. This CDR3 region has 16 residues. Germline V gene sequence: CDR1 SEHNR, CDR2 FQNEAQ (reference sequence). Filled out from reference TRBV7-9 and TRBJ2-5, the complete variable domain reads DTGVSQNPRHKITKRGQNVTFRCDPISEHNRLYWYRQTLGQGPEFLTYFQNEAQLEKSRLLSDRFSAERPKGSFSTLEIQRTEQGDSAMYLCASSLSATGPGETQYFGPGTRLLVL.

This clonotype was counted at least ten times. The chain has TRBV12-3 or TRBV12-4 and TRBJ1-2, with TRBD1 identical over 8 bases. The ends lost 4 bases at V and 1 base at J; junction bases unmatched: 5. The CDR3 consists of 15 residues. CDR3 protein: CASSSQGAFNYGYTF. The CDR3 DNA reads as TGTGCCAGCAGTTCTCAGGGGGCCTTTAACTATGGCTACACCTTC.

This clonotype was seen a handful of times. This may arise from a read error, as a much more abundant clone is one base away. The chain recombines TRBV2 with TRBJ2-7; tentatively, D is TRBD1 (6 bases). V lost 1 base and J lost 4, with 14 bases in between. CDR1 is SNHLY, CDR2 FYNNEI, per germline. This CDR3 contains 15 residues. The CDR3 is CASSEGAGVAYEQYF. The CDR3 DNA reads TGTGCCAGCAGTGAAGGGGCAGGGGTTGCGTACGAGCAGTACTTC.

This clonotype was observed at least ten times. V is TRBV7-9 and J is TRBJ2-1; no clear D. Trimming left V 1 base short and J 4 bases short, with 17 bases between. The CDR3 is 17 amino acids. Germline values: CDR1 SEHNR, CDR2 FQNEAQ (reference sequence). CDR3 residues: CASSLGGTAGPYNEQFF. The CDR3 coding sequence is TGTGCCAGCAGCTTAGGGGGAACTGCTGGGCCTTACAATGAGCAGTTCTTC.

V is TRBV20-1 and J is TRBJ2-2; D not certain. Trimming took off 2 bases at V and 4 bases at J, with 8 bases between the two ends. The CDR3 contains 13 residues. CDR1 and CDR2 from the germline V gene are DFQATT and SNEGSKA (reference sequence). The CDR3 DNA is TGCAGTGCTAGACCCACGGCCACCGGGGAGCTGTTTTTT. Translated: CSARPTATGELFF.

This clonotype was detected a few times. This sequence joins TRBV15 and TRBJ1-6; D gene uncertain. The CDR3 length is 13 residues. V lost 0 bases to trimming and J lost 10 bases, with 7 bases between them. Germline V gene lookup returns CDR1 LNHNV and CDR2 YYDKDF (reference sequence). CDR3 DNA sequence: TGTGCCACCAGCAGAGACTGGGGATCACCCCTCCACTTT. Protein sequence: CATSRDWGSPLHF. Full variable domain (missing parts from reference TRBV15 and TRBJ1-6): DAMVIQNPRYQVTQFGKPVTLSCSQTLNHNVMYWYQQKSSQAPKLLFHYYDKDFNNEADTPDNFQSRRPNTSFCFLDIRSPGLGDTAMYLCATSRDWGSPLHFGNGTRLTVT.

This clonotype was seen many times. The chain carries TRBV20-1 and TRBJ2-7, with D perhaps given as TRBD1 or TRBD2 (6 bases each). The CDR3 covers 13 residues. Germline V gives CDR1 DFQATT, CDR2 SNEGSKA (reference sequence). Deletions cut 5 bases from V and 3 bases from J, with 14 bases between. The CDR3 bases are TGCAGTGCTGTGGGGGGCGACTACTACGAGCAGTACTTC. It is translated as CSAVGGDYYEQYF.

This rearrangement joins TRBV19 to TRBJ1-4; 7 bases are a match to TRBD1. Looked up from germline, CDR1 is LNHDA and CDR2 is SQIVND (reference sequence). J was trimmed by 8 bases and V by 5 bases; bases with no gene match: 11. The CDR3 has 15 amino acids. The CDR3 loop is CASSRQGPVKEKLFF. The CDR3 DNA follows: TGTGCCAGTAGTCGACAGGGTCCGGTAAAGGAAAAACTGTTTTTT.

This clonotype came up a few times. The chain joins TRBV7-9 to TRBJ2-2; D is possibly TRBD2 (5 bases). The CDR3 runs 14 residues. Deletions cut 1 base from V and 5 bases from J, with 8 bases between. Looked up from germline, CDR1 is SEHNR and CDR2 is FQNEAQ (reference sequence). The CDR3 region is CASSLVLETGELFF. The CDR3 nucleotides are TGTGCCAGCAGCTTAGTACTAGAAACCGGGGAGCTGTTTTTT.

This clonotype was observed a handful of times. V and J are TRBV5-1 and TRBJ1-1; D gene ambiguous. V dropped 1 base and J dropped 4 bases, with 11 bases sitting between them. Germline-derived CDR1 and CDR2 are SGHRS and YFSETQ. This CDR3 has 14 amino acids. CDR3 region: CASSLKSMTTEAFF. CDR3 bases: TGCGCCAGCAGCTTGAAAAGCATGACCACTGAAGCTTTCTTT.

In this sample, this clonotype turned up many times. The rearrangement links TRBV28 to TRBJ2-2; 12 nucleotides line up with TRBD2. V dropped 8 bases and J dropped 12; count of bases not matched to a gene: 7. The CDR3 extends over 13 amino acids. Germline V gene data show CDR1 as MDHEN and CDR2 as SYDVKM. DNA of the CDR3: TGTGCCAGCGCCCTAGCGGGAGGGCCGAAGCTGTTTTTT. This gives the protein CASALAGGPKLFF. Full variable domain (remainder filled in from reference TRBV28 and TRBJ2-2): DVKVTQSSRYLVKRTGEKVFLECVQDMDHENMFWYRQDPGLGLRLIYFSYDVKMKEKGDIPEGYSVSREKKERFSLILESASTNQTSMYLCASALAGGPKLFFGEGSRLTVL.

This clonotype was observed at least ten times. J is TRBJ2-1 and V is TRBV28, with unresolved D. The CDR3 runs 14 residues. In germline, CDR1 is MDHEN, CDR2 SYDVKM. The V gene lost 6 bases and the J gene lost 0 bases, with 9 bases spanning the gap. CDR3 amino acids: CASRFVSSYNEQFF. CDR3 nucleotide sequence: TGTGCCAGCAGATTCGTGAGCTCCTACAATGAGCAGTTCTTC.

This clonotype was counted ten times or more. This chain joins TRBV12-3 or TRBV12-4 and TRBJ2-5, with D maybe TRBD2 (5 bases). The germline V and J ends were trimmed by 5 bases and 9 bases, with 10 bases remaining between them. The CDR3 consists of 11 residues. The CDR3 protein is CASSLGAAQYF. In nucleotides, the CDR3 is TGTGCCAGCAGTCTCGGAGCGGCCCAGTACTTC.

This clonotype was recorded many times. The chain joins TRBV6-2 or TRBV6-3 to TRBJ2-7, with TRBD2 matching over 11 bases. Germline assignment: CDR1 MNHEY and CDR2 SVGEGT. The CDR3 length is 16 residues. V shed 6 bases and J 0 bases; nucleotides not matched to a gene: 7. CDR3 loop: CASRIMTSGISYEQYF. The CDR3 nucleotides are TGTGCCAGCAGGATTATGACTAGCGGGATCTCCTACGAGCAGTACTTC.

This clonotype was counted at least ten times. The chain recombines TRBV5-1 with TRBJ2-2; D gene unclear. Trimming took off 4 bases at V and 3 bases at J, with 4 bases between the two ends. The germline CDR1 and CDR2 sequences are SGHRS and YFSETQ. The CDR3 is 12 amino acids. In DNA, the CDR3 is TGCGCCAGCAGCCGTGACACCGGGGAGCTGTTTTTT. Protein sequence: CASSRDTGELFF.